The 7 T cell receptor beta chains below were found in one sample sequenced in a study of CD8 T cells in Susac syndrome. A quantity of about 0.5 to 1 ug RNA underwent reverse transcription using random hexamers. TCRdb called the immunoSEQ multiplex PCR reads again in MiXCR, with one record for every CDR3 protein. The sample lists roughly 130,000 distinct CDR3 sequences; roughly 96% were seen once. Sequencing was performed on CD4+ T cells from PBMCs. Receptor source: a human donor with multiple sclerosis.

The chain joins TRBV14 to TRBJ2-7; D is possibly TRBD1 (6 bases). Trimming cost V 0 bases and J 7 bases, with 10 bases left between them. CDR1 SGHDN and CDR2 FVKESK come from the germline V gene. This CDR3 has 13 amino acids. The CDR3 nucleotides read TGTGCCAGCAGCCAAGATCTAGGGGGAGAGCAGTACTTC. It specifies CASSQDLGGEQYF. The variable domain in full, with the rest retrieved from reference TRBV14 and TRBJ2-7, is EAGVTQFPSHSVIEKGQTVTLRCDPISGHDNLYWYRRVMGKEIKFLLHFVKESKQDESGMPNNRFLAERTGGTYSTLKVQPAELEDSGVYFCASSQDLGGEQYFGPGTRLTVT.

The V call is TRBV7-9, the J call TRBJ1-1; D unclear. In germline, CDR1 is SEHNR, CDR2 FQNEAQ (reference sequence). Trimming left V 1 base short and J 0 bases short, with 15 bases between. The CDR3 is 17 residues long. This chain's CDR3 is CASSLVFSGNLNTEAFF. CDR3 in DNA: TGTGCCAGCAGCTTAGTGTTCTCGGGCAATTTGAACACTGAAGCTTTCTTT.

V usage is TRBV12-3 or TRBV12-4 and J usage is TRBJ2-7, with unresolved D. Trimming took 1 base from V and 6 from J, leaving 7 bases between them. This CDR3 has 12 residues. The CDR3 here is CASSLDPSEQYF. The CDR3 DNA is TGTGCCAGCAGTTTAGATCCCTCCGAGCAGTACTTC.

The V and J genes are TRBV20-1 and TRBJ2-3; TRBD2 agrees at 8 bases. With 4 bases clipped from V and 3 bases from J, the junction kept 15 bases outside the gene matches. Germline V gives CDR1 DFQATT, CDR2 SNEGSKA (reference sequence). This CDR3 contains 17 residues. The CDR3 DNA is TGCAGTGCTACGACTAGCGAAACCCTCTTAGGTACAGATACGCAGTATTTT. Protein sequence: CSATTSETLLGTDTQYF.

This chain joins TRBV6-5 and TRBJ1-1; D uncertain. V lost 2 bases to trimming and J lost 8 bases, with 15 bases between them. Per the germline V gene, CDR1 is MNHEY and CDR2 is SVGAGI. The CDR3 spans 14 residues. CDR3 nucleotide sequence: TGTGCCAGCAGTTACGGAACAGCAACTCCCGAAGCTTTCTTT. Its protein product is CASSYGTATPEAFF.

The gene calls are TRBV3-1 and TRBJ2-7, with D perhaps matching TRBD1 or TRBD2 (5 bases each). Germline lookup yields CDR1 LGHDT and CDR2 YNNKEL (reference sequence). V was pared by 4 bases and J by 0 bases, with 7 bases between. The CDR3 has 13 residues. The CDR3 region has the DNA TGTGCCAGCAGCCGGGGGATCTCCTACGAGCAGTACTTC. Protein: CASSRGISYEQYF.

V is TRBV20-1 and J is TRBJ1-2; tentative D call: TRBD1 (5 bases). In germline, CDR1 is DFQATT, CDR2 SNEGSKA (reference sequence). V was cut by 0 bases and J by 8 bases, with 10 bases left in between. There are 12 residues in the CDR3. Here the CDR3 reads CSARDLGPGYTF. CDR3 nucleotides: TGCAGTGCTAGAGATCTGGGGCCAGGCTACACCTTC.